This is a list of T cell receptor beta chains from one sample in a study of shared clonotypes between healthy human individuals. Profiled with immunoSEQ multiplex PCR; TCRdb holds only in-frame clones, not every one. The sample shows roughly 2,300,000 clones, about nine tenths of them seen only once. Sequencing was carried out using naive CD4+ T cells from PBMCs. The receptor source for this set is a man aged 18 to 30 in good health. Some clones in this sample may be carry-over from other donors' samples. Each CDR3 is given without its conserved first and last residue. Some rows mark clone size as missing; the rest say once, few, many or name a class of expanded clone.

size: NA; J: TRBJ2-7; V: TRBV28; length: 13; CDR3: ASIATGGGSYEQY
size: NA; J: TRBJ2-2; V: TRBV5-4; length: 14; CDR3: ASSLVSGGDTGELF
size: NA; J: TRBJ1-5; V: TRBV28; length: 12; CDR3: ASSLGQSNQPQH
size: NA; J: TRBJ2-7; V: TRBV10-3; length: 11; CDR3: AIRSRVGSEQY
size: NA; J: TRBJ2-7; V: TRBV10-3; length: 14; CDR3: AISKGRTGDFYEQY
size: few; J: TRBJ1-2; V: TRBV14; length: 13; CDR3: ASSKAVGTIDGYT
size: once; J: TRBJ2-5; V: TRBV11-2; length: 11; CDR3: ASSARGRETQY
size: few; J: TRBJ1-1; V: TRBV5-1; length: 12; CDR3: ASSLVRANTEAF
size: NA; J: TRBJ2-1; V: TRBV4-2; length: 13; CDR3: ASSQRAGAPNEQF
size: NA; J: TRBJ1-1; V: TRBV29-1; length: 10; CDR3: SVAAGSTEAF
size: NA; J: TRBJ2-5; V: TRBV5-1; length: 11; CDR3: ASSLIGGETQY
size: NA; J: TRBJ2-3; V: TRBV15; length: 12; CDR3: ATSKRPGGDTQY
size: NA; J: TRBJ2-3; V: TRBV28; length: 12; CDR3: ASSQDRGTDTQY
size: NA; J: TRBJ2-7; V: TRBV7-9; length: 11; CDR3: ASSLRGFYEQY
size: NA; J: TRBJ1-2; V: TRBV28; length: 10; CDR3: ASGGQTYGYT
size: few; J: TRBJ1-1; V: TRBV30; length: 12; CDR3: AWSVGQMNTEAF
size: NA; J: TRBJ1-1; V: TRBV5-6; length: 13; CDR3: ASSLLGTEDTEAF
size: NA; J: TRBJ2-3; V: TRBV7-2; length: 13; CDR3: ASSLVGQGADTQY
size: NA; J: TRBJ2-5; V: TRBV7-9; length: 12; CDR3: ASTQKGGQETQY
size: NA; J: TRBJ2-7; V: TRBV11-2; length: 13; CDR3: ASTLTSGRGSEQY
size: NA; J: TRBJ1-5; V: TRBV6-1; length: 15; CDR3: ASSEYPQQNSNQPQH
size: NA; J: TRBJ2-7; V: TRBV7-9; length: 12; CDR3: ASSPGGAVYEQY
size: NA; J: TRBJ2-2; V: TRBV5-1; length: 15; CDR3: ASSPAVAGAPTGELF
size: NA; J: TRBJ2-7; V: TRBV28; length: 17; CDR3: ASSPIDPGTGTGSYEQY
size: NA; J: TRBJ1-5; V: TRBV30; length: 11; CDR3: AWAAGGVQPQH
size: NA; J: TRBJ2-1; V: TRBV5-1; length: 14; CDR3: ASSTSPSGGYNEQF
size: once; J: TRBJ1-6; V: TRBV27; length: 12; CDR3: ASRESSYNSPLH
size: NA; J: TRBJ1-2; V: TRBV14; length: 13; CDR3: ASSPLGTVNYGYT
size: NA; J: TRBJ2-7; V: TRBV5-1; length: 14; CDR3: ASSLGNRVEIYEQY
size: NA; J: TRBJ2-7; V: TRBV27; length: 12; CDR3: ASSFHRQGYEQY
size: NA; J: TRBJ2-5; V: TRBV5-3; length: 13; CDR3: ARSLGEPDQETQY
size: NA; J: TRBJ1-1; V: TRBV5-4; length: 12; CDR3: ASSLEGKNTEAF
size: NA; J: TRBJ2-5; V: TRBV27; length: 13; CDR3: ASRLGTTYQETQY
size: NA; J: TRBJ2-1; V: TRBV19; length: 14; CDR3: ASKAAGEASYNEQF
size: once; J: TRBJ2-7; V: TRBV28; length: 15; CDR3: ASSLLSRGADSLEQY
size: NA; J: TRBJ1-1; V: TRBV28; length: 11; CDR3: ASRRQGAWEAF
size: NA; J: TRBJ1-2; V: TRBV6-1; length: 12; CDR3: ASSEALNNYGYT
size: NA; J: TRBJ2-1; V: TRBV5-1; length: 11; CDR3: ASRTVGFNEQF
size: once; J: TRBJ1-5; V: TRBV28; length: 13; CDR3: ASSFLRGQTQPQH
size: NA; J: TRBJ2-6; V: TRBV6-6; length: 12; CDR3: AVGALSGANVLT
size: NA; J: TRBJ1-1; V: TRBV5-4; length: 12; CDR3: ASSRGQGGTEAF
size: NA; J: TRBJ2-2; V: TRBV9; length: 13; CDR3: ASSSQGGSTGQLF
size: NA; J: TRBJ2-1; V: TRBV7-2; length: 13; CDR3: ASSLVRGFYNEQF
size: few; J: TRBJ2-1; V: TRBV19; length: 15; CDR3: ASSPRSGTRGGDEQF
size: NA; J: TRBJ2-2; V: TRBV4-2; length: 14; CDR3: ASSYGTSGFTGELF